This T cell receptor (beta chain) derives from a study of blood T cell repertoires in COVID-19. Background on the study: Italy, Spain and the United States were the sources of the convalescent and acute COVID-19 samples.

The V and J ends lost 0 bases and 2 bases respectively, with 5 bases between them. The CDR3 runs 13 residues. Looked up from germline, CDR1 is SGHRS and CDR2 is YFSETQ. The assay was immunoSEQ multiplex PCR, and TCRdb's table has in-frame clones only and misses some. Of approximately 150,000 clones in the sample, about four fifths were seen once. Among Cohort 3 donors, those recovered had two negative PCRs, clearance, or symptom resolution. The sequence was collected from a man aged 60 to 69 who had recovered from COVID-19. Sequencing was done on a sample of PBMCs or T cells enriched from blood (not recorded which). The chain carries TRBV5-1 and TRBJ1-1; D not resolved. The CDR3 spells CASSLGANTEAFF. The CDR3 nucleotides read TGCGCCAGCAGCTTGGGAGCAAACACTGAAGCTTTCTTT.